This note documents a single TCR beta chain sequence. A clone one base away is much larger, so this may be a read error. This sample is part of a study of glioma-infiltrating T cells. Looking at the study overall: Blood libraries targeted roughly 4.5- to 10-fold coverage of 900,000 to 1,000,000 T cells.

TCR alpha and beta CDR3 regions were amplified from RNA using iRepertoire nested multiplex PCR. MiXCR, run by TCRdb on the multiplex PCR reads, gives a single entry per CDR3 protein. Of approximately 400,000 distinct CDR3 sequences listed, 41% are singletons. This receptor was obtained from a human donor with low-grade glioma or glioblastoma, undergoing nonglioma brain surgery, or in good health (not recorded which). The sequencing sample was made of glioma tissue, nonneoplastic brain tissue, or PBMCs (not recorded which).

The CDR3 sequence: CSARQGVNTEAFF. CDR3 DNA sequence: TGCAGTGCTAGACAGGGGGTGAACACTGAAGCTTTCTTT. The genes are TRBV20-1 and TRBJ1-1; 7 bases are shared with TRBD1. The CDR3 loop spans 13 amino acids. With 2 bases clipped from V and 0 bases from J, the junction kept 0 bases outside the gene matches. Germline CDR1 is DFQATT and CDR2 is SNEGSKA (reference sequence).